The 12 T cell receptor beta chains listed next were all sequenced from one sample in a study of blood T cell repertoires in COVID-19. Profiling relied on immunoSEQ multiplex PCR, and the TCRdb table lists in-frame clones only, not all of them. The table records some 87,000 clones, approximately 92% of them present only once. The sequenced sample was peripheral blood. All receptors come from a woman aged 55 to 70 with active COVID-19.

J is TRBJ1-6 and V is TRBV7-8; perhaps TRBD1 as D (5 bases). The V gene lost 3 bases and the J gene lost 9 bases, with 9 bases spanning the gap. The CDR3 is 13 amino acids. Germline CDR1 and CDR2: SGHVS and FQNEAQ. The CDR3 DNA reads as TGTGCCAGCAGCTTGGAGGGGCTTTCACCCCTCCACTTT. Protein: CASSLEGLSPLHF.

The chain combines TRBV7-2 with TRBJ2-2, with 8 positions matching TRBD2. The CDR3 sequence is 17 residues long. The junction had 11 bases not matched to a gene; V was cut back by 0 bases and J by 8 bases. CDR1 is SGHTA, CDR2 FQGNSA, per germline. The CDR3 loop is CASSLAGLGASGGELFF. The CDR3 DNA sequence: TGTGCCAGCAGCTTAGCGGGACTAGGGGCTTCTGGTGGGGAGCTGTTTTTT.

The V and J genes are TRBV7-2 and TRBJ1-5; 11 bases are shared with TRBD1. V trimming: 1 base; J trimming: 0 bases; junction bases outside the gene matches: 2. The CDR3 spans 17 residues. Per the germline V gene, CDR1 is SGHTA and CDR2 is FQGNSA. CDR3 nucleotide sequence: TGTGCCAGCAGCTTAGTAGGGACAGGGGGTAGCAATCAGCCCCAGCATTTT. This codes for CASSLVGTGGSNQPQHF.

J is TRBJ2-1 and V is TRBV5-8; weak D call: TRBD2 (7 bases). Germline V gene sequence: CDR1 SGHTS, CDR2 YDEGEE. The CDR3 has 14 residues. V dropped 7 bases and J dropped 5 bases, with 16 bases sitting between them. CDR3 in DNA: TGTGCCAGCGTACGGCAGGGGAGGGACAATGAGCAGTTCTTC. Protein: CASVRQGRDNEQFF.

The chain has TRBV6-5 and TRBJ2-7; D ambiguous. The V and J ends lost 5 bases and 6 bases respectively, with 14 bases between them. Germline CDR1 and CDR2: MNHEY and SVGAGI. The CDR3 contains 13 residues. DNA of the CDR3: TGTGCCAGCAGTCCGGCACAAAGACTCGAGCAGTACTTC. Translating gives CASSPAQRLEQYF.

V and J are TRBV6-5 and TRBJ2-1; D is unclear. CDR3 size: 14 residues. Trimming removed 3 bases at V and 1 base at J, with 7 bases between. Germline V gene sequence: CDR1 MNHEY, CDR2 SVGAGI. The CDR3 here is CASSYLQSYNEQFF. CDR3 DNA sequence: TGTGCCAGCAGTTATTTGCAGTCCTACAATGAGCAGTTCTTC.

The chain recombines TRBV3-1 (or the pseudogene TRBV3-2) with TRBJ2-5; TRBD2 is a possible D gene (6 bases). The CDR3 has 15 amino acids. Trimming removed 0 bases at V and 4 bases at J, with 12 bases between. The germline V gene encodes CDR1 LGHDT and CDR2 YNNKEL (reference sequence). The CDR3 sequence is CASSQDRAGRETQYF. CDR3 nucleotides: TGTGCCAGCAGCCAAGATAGGGCGGGGCGAGAGACCCAGTACTTC.

The chain joins TRBV3-1 (or the pseudogene TRBV3-2) to TRBJ1-3; 9 nucleotides align to TRBD1. V lost 1 base, J lost 3 bases, and 4 bases stayed unmatched. This CDR3 has 16 residues. Germline lookup yields CDR1 LGHDT and CDR2 YNNKEL (reference sequence). In nucleotides, the CDR3 is TGTGCCAGCAGCCAAGGGTCGGGACAGGGTGGAAACACCATATATTTT. This codes for CASSQGSGQGGNTIYF.

The DNA of the CDR3 is TGTGCCAGCATACAGGGGTTGAACAATCAGCCCCAGCATTTT. Encoded protein: CASIQGLNNQPQHF. This chain links TRBV28 with TRBJ1-5; TRBD1 aligns across 7 bases. After removal of 7 bases from V and 3 bases from J, the junction contained 6 bases not matched to a gene. CDR1 and CDR2 from the germline V gene are MDHEN and SYDVKM. The CDR3 is 14 amino acids.

The chain employs TRBV20-1 and TRBJ2-7, with D hard to call. Trimming took off 6 bases at V and 2 bases at J, with 5 bases between the two ends. The CDR3 totals 10 residues. The germline CDR1 and CDR2 sequences are DFQATT and SNEGSKA (reference sequence). The CDR3 coding sequence is TGCAGTGCCGGAGCCTACGAGCAGTACTTC. Encoded protein: CSAGAYEQYF.

The V and J genes are TRBV6-1 and TRBJ1-1; D call uncertain. Germline assignment: CDR1 MNHNS and CDR2 SASEGT. The V and J ends lost 2 bases and 5 bases respectively, with 3 bases between them. The CDR3 is made up of 11 amino acids. In DNA, the CDR3 is TGTGCCAGCAGTGAACTTACTGAAGCTTTCTTT. It yields the protein CASSELTEAFF.

The chain combines TRBV28 with TRBJ2-5; possible D gene TRBD1, 6 bases. Trimming left V 4 bases short and J 0 bases short, with 9 bases between. From germline, CDR1 is MDHEN and CDR2 SYDVKM. The CDR3 is made up of 14 amino acids. CDR3 residues: CASSSGQNQETQYF. The CDR3 bases are TGTGCCAGCAGTTCCGGACAGAACCAAGAGACCCAGTACTTC.